This TCR beta chain was retrieved from a study of blood T cell repertoires in COVID-19. On the study more broadly: Samples came from the United States, Italy and Spain, spanning acute and convalescent COVID-19. Sources were T cells, B-cell-depleted T cells, or PBMCs; the material itself was cDNA or gDNA.

V was clipped by 5 bases and J by 2 bases; unmatched bases: 6. This CDR3 comprises 16 residues. Germline V gene sequence: CDR1 LNHDA, CDR2 SQIVND (reference sequence). Authors' data handling: Reference gene primer amplification in the assay estimated nucleated cell counts. Method: immunoSEQ multiplex PCR; TCRdb's copy keeps in-frame clones and lacks some. That table is the source of V, J and clone size, and D and trimming were worked out from the DNA. This table has 250,000 to 300,000 clones, approximately 82% appearing once. The specimen was peripheral blood. The receptor comes from a man older than 75 with acute or convalescent COVID-19. The V call is TRBV19, the J call TRBJ2-1; 10 nucleotides match TRBD2. The CDR3, as DNA: TGTGCCAGTAGTGCCCGAGCGGGGGGGGCCTACAATGAGCAGTTCTTC. Its translation is CASSARAGGAYNEQFF.